Each of the 17 T cell receptor beta chains below was sequenced from the same sample in a study of blood T cell repertoires in COVID-19. The data were produced by immunoSEQ multiplex PCR, yet TCRdb's version contains in-frame clones alone and is incomplete. The data hold some 150,000 clones, with more than 75% observed a single time. Material: peripheral blood. These receptors were obtained from a human donor in a cohort sampled during active COVID-19.

This clone was detected once. V gene TRBV7-2 combines with J gene TRBJ2-3; D call uncertain. The V and J ends lost 2 bases and 5 bases respectively, with 11 bases between them. The CDR3 covers 14 residues. The V gene's germline CDR1 is SGHTA and CDR2 FQGNSA. Here the CDR3 reads CASSLLGTGDTQYF. The CDR3 region has the DNA TGTGCCAGCAGCTTATTAGGTACGGGAGATACGCAGTATTTT.

The chain links TRBV27 to TRBJ2-3, with D possibly matching TRBD1 (5 bases). With 3 bases removed from V and 2 bases from J, the gap between germline ends came to 15 bases. The length of the CDR3 is 16 residues. Germline V gene sequence: CDR1 MNHEY, CDR2 SMNVEV (reference sequence). The CDR3, as DNA: TGTGCCAGCAGTTTTGGGCAGGGTATACCCACAGATACGCAGTATTTT. It yields the protein CASSFGQGIPTDTQYF.

The chain combines TRBV5-1 with TRBJ2-7; TRBD1 aligns across 10 bases. This CDR3 comprises 14 residues. Germline trimming cut 5 bases from V and 7 bases from J; bases unmatched to any gene: 9. Germline V gene data show CDR1 as SGHRS and CDR2 as YFSETQ. This CDR3 reads CASRAGQGVREQYF. The CDR3 nucleotides are TGCGCCAGCAGGGCCGGACAGGGGGTGAGGGAGCAGTACTTC.

The V gene is TRBV2, the J gene TRBJ1-5; D not resolved. Deletions cut 4 bases from V and 1 base from J, with 11 bases between. The CDR3 totals 15 residues. Germline V gene sequence: CDR1 SNHLY, CDR2 FYNNEI. Here the CDR3 DNA reads TGTGCCAGCAGTGGGCGGTTTCTCAGCAATCAGCCCCAGCATTTT. Its protein product is CASSGRFLSNQPQHF.

The rearrangement uses TRBV7-6 and TRBJ2-2, with D possibly being TRBD2 (5 bases). Trimming removed 11 bases at V and 0 bases at J, with 10 bases between. From germline, CDR1 is SGHVS and CDR2 FNYEAQ. The CDR3 totals 13 residues. Written as DNA, the CDR3 is TGTGCCTTGAGACTATCGAACACCGGGGAGCTGTTTTTT. Encoded protein: CALRLSNTGELFF.

This clone was counted once. This chain links TRBV14 with TRBJ1-1, with D tentatively TRBD1 (6 bases). This CDR3 is 13 amino acids long. Trimming pared 4 bases from V and 7 bases from J, leaving 13 bases between. The germline V gene has CDR1 SGHDN and CDR2 FVKESK. This CDR3 is CASSRWGQIEAFF. The CDR3 nucleotides read TGTGCCAGCAGCCGCTGGGGGCAGATTGAAGCTTTCTTT. The complete variable domain, with remaining parts taken from reference TRBV14 and TRBJ1-1, reads EAGVTQFPSHSVIEKGQTVTLRCDPISGHDNLYWYRRVMGKEIKFLLHFVKESKQDESGMPNNRFLAERTGGTYSTLKVQPAELEDSGVYFCASSRWGQIEAFFGQGTRLTVV.

DNA for the CDR3: TGTGCCAGCAGCTTATCAATAGGGAGCCCAAGCGAGCAGTACTTC. This codes for CASSLSIGSPSEQYF. The chain has TRBV7-8 and TRBJ2-7; tentatively, D is TRBD2 (5 bases). This CDR3 contains 15 residues. Germline CDR1 reads SGHVS; CDR2 reads FQNEAQ. V gave up 2 bases and J gave up 6 bases, with 17 bases separating them.

V is TRBV28 and J is TRBJ1-5; D may be TRBD1 (5 bases). CDR1 MDHEN and CDR2 SYDVKM come from the germline V gene. The germline V and J ends were trimmed by 5 bases and 4 bases, with 15 bases remaining between them. The CDR3 sequence is 15 residues long. This CDR3 reads CASSAGGRLNQPQHF. In DNA, the CDR3 is TGTGCCAGCAGTGCCGGGGGAAGACTTAATCAGCCCCAGCATTTT.

V and J are TRBV6-5 and TRBJ1-4; D perhaps matches TRBD1 (6 bases). With 4 bases removed from V and 8 bases from J, the gap between germline ends came to 11 bases. Germline assignment: CDR1 MNHEY and CDR2 SVGAGI. The CDR3 sequence is 13 residues long. DNA of the CDR3: TGTGCCAGCAGTTTGGCGGGGGGCGAAAAACTGTTTTTT. This gives the protein CASSLAGGEKLFF.

The chain joins TRBV5-1 to TRBJ1-1, with D possibly matching TRBD1 (5 bases). The V end lost 4 bases, the J end lost 2 bases, and 15 bases lay between the germline ends. Germline V lookup: CDR1 SGHRS, CDR2 YFSETQ. The CDR3 contains 15 residues. The DNA for the CDR3 is TGCGCCAGCAGCCCCACGGAGGGGCGTAACACTGAAGCTTTCTTT. Its translation is CASSPTEGRNTEAFF. Drawing the rest from reference TRBV5-1 and TRBJ1-1, the complete variable domain is KAGVTQTPRYLIKTRGQQVTLSCSPISGHRSVSWYQQTPGQGLQFLFEYFSETQRNKGNFPGRFSGRQFSNSRSEMNVSTLELGDSALYLCASSPTEGRNTEAFFGQGTRLTVV.

J is TRBJ2-6 and V is TRBV28; 14 nucleotides agree with TRBD2. After removal of 5 bases from V and 2 bases from J, the junction contained 5 bases not matched to a gene. This CDR3 is built from 18 residues. Germline CDR1 MDHEN, CDR2 SYDVKM. The CDR3 is CASSRPGLAGAGANVLTF. CDR3 nucleotides: TGTGCCAGCAGTCGACCGGGACTAGCGGGAGCTGGGGCCAACGTCCTGACTTTC.

The V and J genes are TRBV5-1 and TRBJ2-5; TRBD1 matches 10 bases. CDR3 length equals 14 residues. Trimming at V came to 3 bases and at J to 2 bases, leaving 1 base not matched to a gene. CDR1 is SGHRS and CDR2 is YFSETQ in the germline V gene. As DNA, the CDR3 is TGCGCCAGCAGCTCGGGACAGGGGCAAGAGACCCAGTACTTC. Translating it yields CASSSGQGQETQYF.

The chain has TRBV28 and TRBJ1-5; 7 bases fit TRBD1. Germline trimming cut 3 bases from V and 5 bases from J; bases unmatched to any gene: 10. This CDR3 spans 16 amino acids. The germline CDR1 and CDR2 sequences are MDHEN and SYDVKM. The DNA for the CDR3 is TGTGCCAGCAGTTTGGGGACAGAGGGGCTTTATCAGCCCCAGCATTTT. This gives the protein CASSLGTEGLYQPQHF.

CDR3 protein: CASTQGANTEAFF. The CDR3 DNA reads TGTGCCAGCACACAGGGGGCGAACACTGAAGCTTTCTTT. The chain carries TRBV25-1 and TRBJ1-1, with 9 bases aligning to TRBD1. This CDR3 comprises 13 residues. Germline V gene sequence: CDR1 MGHDK, CDR2 SYGVNS. The V gene end was trimmed by 7 bases and the J gene end by 1 base; junction bases not matched to a gene: 1.

This clone was observed a single time. V is TRBV19 and J is TRBJ2-1; 10 nucleotides match TRBD2. Germline CDR1 is LNHDA and CDR2 is SQIVND (reference sequence). This CDR3 spans 19 amino acids. The V and J ends lost 4 bases and 0 bases, in that order; junction bases with no gene match: 12. This chain's CDR3 is CASSTPGLATLSSYNEQFF. The CDR3 DNA is TGTGCCAGTAGTACCCCGGGACTAGCGACCCTTTCCTCCTACAATGAGCAGTTCTTC.

The chain recombines TRBV6-6 with TRBJ2-1, with D possibly matching TRBD2 (6 bases). The CDR3 contains 11 residues. Germline CDR1 is MNHNY and CDR2 is SVGAGI (reference sequence). Trimming removed 8 bases at V and 7 bases at J, with 9 bases between. CDR3 bases: TGTGCCAGCCGGGGGTCGAATGAGCAGTTCTTC. Its translation is CASRGSNEQFF.

This chain connects TRBV7-9 to TRBJ1-1; the D gene is possibly TRBD1 (6 bases). With 5 bases removed from V and 0 bases from J, the gap between germline ends came to 16 bases. Germline V gene data show CDR1 as SEHNR and CDR2 as FQNEAQ (reference sequence). The CDR3 is 16 residues long. The CDR3 protein is CASSRQGRRMNTEAFF. Written as DNA, the CDR3 is TGTGCCAGCAGCAGGCAGGGGCGTAGGATGAACACTGAAGCTTTCTTT. Together with reference TRBV7-9 and TRBJ1-1, the CDR3 gives the full variable domain: DTGVSQNPRHKITKRGQNVTFRCDPISEHNRLYWYRQTLGQGPEFLTYFQNEAQLEKSRLLSDRFSAERPKGSFSTLEIQRTEQGDSAMYLCASSRQGRRMNTEAFFGQGTRLTVV.